This T cell receptor beta chain was documented in a study of blood T cell repertoires in COVID-19. Study-level background: T cells, B-cell-depleted T cells, or PBMCs provided the cDNA or gDNA that served as material.

From germline, CDR1 is LGHNA and CDR2 YSLEER. The CDR3 runs to 16 residues. The V end lost 0 bases, the J end lost 8 bases, and 19 bases lay between the germline ends. Original methodology: Reference gene primer amplification in the assay estimated nucleated cell counts. This table comes from immunoSEQ multiplex PCR, and its TCRdb copy is limited to in-frame clones, with some not included. Clonal size and the V and J genes are those of that table, whereas D and trimming came from the DNA. Of approximately 160,000 clones in the sample, roughly 80% were seen once. The source material was peripheral blood. The V gene is TRBV4-3, the J gene TRBJ1-2; D perhaps matches TRBD1 (6 bases). The sequence derives from a man between 60 and 75 years old with acute or convalescent COVID-19. The CDR3 bases are TGCGCCAGCAGCCAAGAGGTTGGGAGGGGGGCAGGCGGCTACACCTTC. Its protein product is CASSQEVGRGAGGYTF.